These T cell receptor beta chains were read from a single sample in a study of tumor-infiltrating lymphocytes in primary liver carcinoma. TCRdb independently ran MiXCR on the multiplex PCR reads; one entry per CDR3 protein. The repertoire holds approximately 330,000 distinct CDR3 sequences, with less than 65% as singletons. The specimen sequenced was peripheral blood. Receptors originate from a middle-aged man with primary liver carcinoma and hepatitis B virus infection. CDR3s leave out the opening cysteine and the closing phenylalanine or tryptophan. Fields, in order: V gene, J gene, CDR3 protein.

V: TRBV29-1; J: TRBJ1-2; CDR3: GGWTVNYGYT
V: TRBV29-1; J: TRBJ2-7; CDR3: SVESQREGSYEQY
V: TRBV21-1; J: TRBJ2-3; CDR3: ASSKTKPADTKY
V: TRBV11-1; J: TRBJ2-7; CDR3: ASSLGRTRYEQY
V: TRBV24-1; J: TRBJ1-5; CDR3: ATSDFEEVASNQPQH
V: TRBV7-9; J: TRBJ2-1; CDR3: ASSRRTSGMRDNEQF
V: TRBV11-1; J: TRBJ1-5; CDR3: ASLSWSNQPQH
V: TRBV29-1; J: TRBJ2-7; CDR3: SVFTAGGPSERY
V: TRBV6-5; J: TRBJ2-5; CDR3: ASSYGAGGYETRY
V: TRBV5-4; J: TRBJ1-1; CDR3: TSSPKKGGNTEAF
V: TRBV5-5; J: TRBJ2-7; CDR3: ASTYSGSHEQY
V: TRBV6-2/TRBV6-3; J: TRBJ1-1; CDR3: ASRDNLQGQNTEAF
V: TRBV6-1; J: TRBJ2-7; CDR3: ASDPASGGPYEQY
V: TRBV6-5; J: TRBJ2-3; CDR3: ASSFRDRGDTQY
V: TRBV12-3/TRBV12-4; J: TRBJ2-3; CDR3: ASSLGGARNTQY
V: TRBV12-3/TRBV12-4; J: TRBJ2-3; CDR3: ASSLGGWATDTQY
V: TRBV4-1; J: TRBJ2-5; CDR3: ASNQLALGFQETRY
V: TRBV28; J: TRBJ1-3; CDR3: ASSPDNSGNTIY
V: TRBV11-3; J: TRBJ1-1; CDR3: ASCPGQGIEAF
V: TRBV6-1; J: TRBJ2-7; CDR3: ASSPRTSRRFRD
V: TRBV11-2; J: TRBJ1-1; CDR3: ASSHGTGPQRLNTEAF
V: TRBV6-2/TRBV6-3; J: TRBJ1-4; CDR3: ASSHPKLARQPNEKLF
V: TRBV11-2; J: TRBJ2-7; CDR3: ASSRDEDKYEQY
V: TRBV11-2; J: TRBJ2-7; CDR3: ASMNRGFYEQY
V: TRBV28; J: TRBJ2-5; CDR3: ASSSGAGGRKTQY
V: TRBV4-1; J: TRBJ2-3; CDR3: ASSLFLSTDTQY
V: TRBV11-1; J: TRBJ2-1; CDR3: ARSYGLAGGEQF
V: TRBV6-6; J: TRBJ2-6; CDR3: ASVSGSGANVLT
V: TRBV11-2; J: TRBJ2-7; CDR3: VSSFPGLAEVD
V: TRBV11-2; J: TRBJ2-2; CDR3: ASGRDAATEELF
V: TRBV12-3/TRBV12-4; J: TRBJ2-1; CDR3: ANSSLVGGANEQF
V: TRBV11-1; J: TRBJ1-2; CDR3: ASSILGDGYT
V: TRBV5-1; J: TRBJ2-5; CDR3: ASSLALDRETQY
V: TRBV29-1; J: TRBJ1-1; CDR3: SVKEGRLGTEAF
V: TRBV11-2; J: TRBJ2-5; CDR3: TSGLGTQETQY